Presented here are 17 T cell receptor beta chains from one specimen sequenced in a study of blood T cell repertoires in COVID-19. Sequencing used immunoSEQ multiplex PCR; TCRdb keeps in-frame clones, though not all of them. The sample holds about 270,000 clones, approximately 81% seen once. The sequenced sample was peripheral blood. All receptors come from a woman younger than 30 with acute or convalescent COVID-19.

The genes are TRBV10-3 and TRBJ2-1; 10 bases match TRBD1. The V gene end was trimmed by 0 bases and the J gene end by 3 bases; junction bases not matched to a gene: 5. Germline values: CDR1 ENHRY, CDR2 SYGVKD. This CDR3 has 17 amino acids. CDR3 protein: CAISESLGTGDYNEQFF. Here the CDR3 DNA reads TGTGCCATCAGTGAGTCCCTCGGGACAGGGGACTACAATGAGCAGTTCTTC.

Written as DNA, the CDR3 is TGTGCCAGCAGCCTCGGACAGGTGAACGAGCAGTACTTC. Translated, it gives CASSLGQVNEQYF. This rearrangement joins TRBV11-1 to TRBJ2-7; TRBD1 agrees at 7 bases. CDR1 and CDR2 from the germline V gene are SGHAT and FQDESV (reference sequence). CDR3 length equals 13 residues. Trimming cost V 5 bases and J 5 bases; bases outside gene matches: 6.

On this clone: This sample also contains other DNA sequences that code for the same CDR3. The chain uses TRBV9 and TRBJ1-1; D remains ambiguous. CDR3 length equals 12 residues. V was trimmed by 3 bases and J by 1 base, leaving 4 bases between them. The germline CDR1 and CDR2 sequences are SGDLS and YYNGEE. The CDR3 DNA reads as TGTGCCAGCAGCGCGGGGAACACTGAAGCTTTCTTT. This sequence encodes CASSAGNTEAFF.

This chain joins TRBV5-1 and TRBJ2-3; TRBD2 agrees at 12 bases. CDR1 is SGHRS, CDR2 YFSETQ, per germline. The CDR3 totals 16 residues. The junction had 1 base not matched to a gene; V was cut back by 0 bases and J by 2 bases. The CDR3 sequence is CASSLGTSGDTDTQYF. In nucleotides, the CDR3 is TGCGCCAGCAGCTTGGGGACTAGCGGGGACACAGATACGCAGTATTTT.

CDR3: CASSWETGYGYTF. CDR3 in DNA: TGCGCCAGCAGCTGGGAGACAGGGTATGGCTACACCTTC. The rearrangement joins TRBV5-1 to TRBJ1-2, with TRBD1 identical over 7 bases. This CDR3 comprises 13 residues. Per the germline V gene, CDR1 is SGHRS and CDR2 is YFSETQ. Losses at the gene ends were 3 bases for V and 5 bases for J; bases not matched to a gene: 4.

For the CDR3, the DNA is TGTGCCAGCAGCCTCGAGGGGGTGCCGGGCTACGAGCAGTACTTC. It encodes CASSLEGVPGYEQYF. The rearrangement links TRBV6-2 or TRBV6-3 to TRBJ2-7; a weak D match, TRBD1 (6 bases). V was shortened by 6 bases and J by 3 bases, with 18 bases between the two germline ends. Germline CDR1 and CDR2: MNHEY and SVGEGT. The CDR3 totals 15 residues.

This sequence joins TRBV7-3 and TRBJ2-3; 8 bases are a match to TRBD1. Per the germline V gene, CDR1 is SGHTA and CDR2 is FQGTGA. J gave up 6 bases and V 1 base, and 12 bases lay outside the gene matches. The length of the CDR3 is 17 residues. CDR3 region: CASSLNPTGGGWDTQYF. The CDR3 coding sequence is TGTGCCAGCAGCTTAAACCCAACAGGGGGTGGGTGGGATACGCAGTATTTT.

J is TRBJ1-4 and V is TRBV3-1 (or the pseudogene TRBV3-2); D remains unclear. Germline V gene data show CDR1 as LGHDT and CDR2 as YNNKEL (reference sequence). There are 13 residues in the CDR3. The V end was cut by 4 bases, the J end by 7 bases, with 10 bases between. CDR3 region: CASSPSGSEKLFF. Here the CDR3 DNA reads TGTGCCAGCAGCCCAAGTGGTAGTGAAAAACTGTTTTTT.

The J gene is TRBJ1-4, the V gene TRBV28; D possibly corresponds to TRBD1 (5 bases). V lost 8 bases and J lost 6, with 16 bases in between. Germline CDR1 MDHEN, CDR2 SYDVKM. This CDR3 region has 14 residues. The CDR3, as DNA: TGTGCCAGCTCCGAAGAACAGGACGATGAAAAACTGTTTTTT. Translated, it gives CASSEEQDDEKLFF.

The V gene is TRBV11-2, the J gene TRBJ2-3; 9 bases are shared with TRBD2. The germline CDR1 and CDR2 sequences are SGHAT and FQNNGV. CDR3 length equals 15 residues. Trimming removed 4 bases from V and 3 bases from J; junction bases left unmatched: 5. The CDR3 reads CASSSPREGTDTQYF. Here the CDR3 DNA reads TGTGCCAGCAGCTCCCCGCGGGAGGGGACAGATACGCAGTATTTT.

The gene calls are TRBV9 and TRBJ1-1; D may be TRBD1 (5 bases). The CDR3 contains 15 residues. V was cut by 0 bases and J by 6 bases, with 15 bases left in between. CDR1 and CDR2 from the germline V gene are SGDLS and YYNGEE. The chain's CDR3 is CASSVVVGSGAEAFF. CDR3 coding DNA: TGTGCCAGCAGCGTAGTGGTGGGTTCGGGGGCTGAAGCTTTCTTT.

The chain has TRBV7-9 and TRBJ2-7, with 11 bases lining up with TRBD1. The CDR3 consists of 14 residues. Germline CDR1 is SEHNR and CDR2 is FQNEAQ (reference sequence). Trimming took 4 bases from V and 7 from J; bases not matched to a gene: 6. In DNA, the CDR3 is TGTGCCAGCAGCTCAGGACAGGGGGCGTGGGAGCAGTACTTC. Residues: CASSSGQGAWEQYF.

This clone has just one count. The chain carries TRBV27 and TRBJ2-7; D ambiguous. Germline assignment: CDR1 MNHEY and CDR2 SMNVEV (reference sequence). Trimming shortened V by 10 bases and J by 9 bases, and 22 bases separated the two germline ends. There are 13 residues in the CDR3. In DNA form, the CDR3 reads TGTGCCACCCCAACTCGGCCGAAATCAGGGCAGTACTTC. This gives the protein CATPTRPKSGQYF.

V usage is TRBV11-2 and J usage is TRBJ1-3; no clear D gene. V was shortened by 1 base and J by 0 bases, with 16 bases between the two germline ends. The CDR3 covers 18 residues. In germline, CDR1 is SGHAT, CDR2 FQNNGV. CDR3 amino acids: CASSLAIFRRNSGNTIYF. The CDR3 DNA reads TGTGCCAGCAGCTTAGCAATTTTCAGGCGAAACTCTGGAAACACCATATATTTT.

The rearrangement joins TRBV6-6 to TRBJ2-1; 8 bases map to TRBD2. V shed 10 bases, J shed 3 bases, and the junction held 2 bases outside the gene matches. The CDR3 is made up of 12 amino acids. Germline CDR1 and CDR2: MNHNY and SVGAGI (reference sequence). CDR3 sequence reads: CATRGGYNEQFF. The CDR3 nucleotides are TGTGCCACCCGGGGGGGCTACAATGAGCAGTTCTTC.

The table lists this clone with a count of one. The CDR3 protein is CASSLGYSPEQYF. DNA of the CDR3: TGTGCCAGCAGCTTAGGGTACAGCCCCGAGCAGTACTTC. This chain joins TRBV7-2 and TRBJ2-7; no definite D call. Trimming shortened V by 1 base and J by 6 bases, and 10 bases separated the two germline ends. CDR3 length: 13 amino acids. Germline CDR1 is SGHTA and CDR2 is FQGNSA.

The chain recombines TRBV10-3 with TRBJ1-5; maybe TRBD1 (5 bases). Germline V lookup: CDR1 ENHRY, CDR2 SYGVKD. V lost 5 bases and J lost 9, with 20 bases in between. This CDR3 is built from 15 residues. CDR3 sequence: CAISSTGTEGRPQHF. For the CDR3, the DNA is TGTGCCATCAGTTCTACCGGGACGGAGGGTCGGCCCCAGCATTTT.